This TCR beta chain was identified during a study of post-analysis software for immune sequencing data. Findings and caveats of the study: About five TRBV segments were more frequent in patients than controls; TRBV5-6, TRBV5-1 and TRBV20-1 belonged to this group.

Germline loops: CDR1 MGHRA, CDR2 YSYEKL. This CDR3 region has 17 residues. Trimming removed 1 base from V and 7 bases from J, with 23 bases in between. Unique molecular identifiers were present in the TCR beta cDNA libraries. TCRdb passed the PCR reads through MiXCR, listing each CDR3 protein once. Seen here are approximately 350,000 distinct CDR3 sequences, around 33% observed once, and the top ten hold 13%. This clonotype has just a few counts. Its antigen remains unknown. The chain couples TRBV4-1 to TRBJ2-7; possible D gene TRBD2, 6 bases. The sample taken for sequencing was blood. The TCR comes from a girl aged 5 to 17 with multiple sclerosis. CDR3 protein: CASSQASRERLELEQYF. CDR3 nucleotides: TGCGCCAGCAGCCAAGCCTCCCGGGAGAGGTTGGAGTTGGAGCAGTACTTC.